Presented here are 9 T cell receptor beta chains from one specimen sequenced in a study of cytomegalovirus exposure and HLA in healthy donors. It was with 60 Vbeta and 13 Jbeta primers that the PCR ran. Repertoires were generated with immunoSEQ multiplex PCR, while TCRdb's copy carries only in-frame clones and drops some. The data contain more than 90,000 clones, roughly 82% of them singletons. What was sequenced was PBMCs. These receptors all come from a human donor in good health.

The V call is TRBV2, the J call TRBJ1-2; the match to TRBD1 covers 10 bases. Germline CDR1 and CDR2: SNHLY and FYNNEI. The CDR3 contains 13 residues. V trimming: 6 bases; J trimming: 4 bases; junction bases outside the gene matches: 2. The CDR3 is CASRGTGAYGYTF. The DNA of the CDR3 is TGTGCCAGCAGGGGGACAGGGGCCTATGGCTACACCTTC. Looking up the rest from reference TRBV2 and TRBJ1-2 gives the full variable domain: EPEVTQTPSHQVTQMGQEVILRCVPISNHLYFYWYRQILGQKVEFLVSFYNNEISEKSEIFDDQFSVERPDGSNFTLKIRSTKLEDSAMYFCASRGTGAYGYTFGSGTRLTVV.

The chain links TRBV18 to TRBJ1-2; perhaps TRBD1 as D (6 bases). CDR1 is KGHSH, CDR2 LQKENI, per germline. CDR3 length: 12 amino acids. V lost 1 base to trimming and J lost 6 bases, with 6 bases between them. The CDR3 loop reads CASSPQGDGYTF. CDR3 DNA: TGTGCCAGCTCACCACAGGGGGATGGCTACACCTTC.

V and J are TRBV6-6 and TRBJ1-6; D unresolved. CDR1 and CDR2 from the germline V gene are MNHNY and SVGAGI (reference sequence). There are 13 residues in the CDR3. The V and J ends lost 0 bases and 12 bases respectively, with 9 bases between them. The CDR3 DNA reads TGTGCCAGCAGTTACTCGGAGACCGAACCCCTCCACTTT. This codes for CASSYSETEPLHF.

V usage is TRBV29-1 and J usage is TRBJ1-5; D is unresolved. Germline V gives CDR1 SQVTM, CDR2 ANQGSEA. V lost 5 bases to trimming and J lost 3 bases, with 8 bases between them. This CDR3 has 12 residues. The CDR3 reads CSVMDSNQPQHF. The CDR3 bases are TGCAGCGTTATGGACTCCAATCAGCCCCAGCATTTT.

The V call is TRBV28, the J call TRBJ1-1, with a possible D match to TRBD1 (6 bases). Germline values: CDR1 MDHEN, CDR2 SYDVKM. Between the trimmed V and J ends, which lost 7 bases and 4 bases, there was a span of 13 bases. The length of the CDR3 is 13 residues. The CDR3 sequence: CASNNRVSTEAFF. The DNA of the CDR3 is TGTGCCAGCAATAACAGGGTTAGCACTGAAGCTTTCTTT.

The genes are TRBV18 and TRBJ1-4; D unclear. Trimming pared 3 bases from V and 0 bases from J, leaving 11 bases between. The CDR3 is made up of 16 amino acids. Germline assignment: CDR1 KGHSH and CDR2 LQKENI. CDR3 DNA: TGTGCCAGCTCACCGTTACAGCTTGCAACTAATGAAAAACTGTTTTTT. Translation gives CASSPLQLATNEKLFF.

V is TRBV18 and J is TRBJ1-3, with 7 nucleotides matching TRBD1. Germline V gene sequence: CDR1 KGHSH, CDR2 LQKENI. V shed 2 bases and J 0 bases; nucleotides not matched to a gene: 10. The length of the CDR3 is 18 residues. CDR3 sequence reads: CASSPLGQSLSSGNTIYF. Here the CDR3 DNA reads TGTGCCAGCTCACCATTGGGACAGTCTCTTAGCTCTGGAAACACCATATATTTT.

The rearrangement uses TRBV19 and TRBJ1-1; D is unclear. Germline-derived CDR1 and CDR2 are LNHDA and SQIVND (reference sequence). The germline V and J ends were trimmed by 7 bases and 4 bases, with 7 bases remaining between them. This CDR3 is 11 amino acids long. The CDR3 DNA is TGTGCCAGTATCTACGGCACTGAAGCTTTCTTT. Translated: CASIYGTEAFF.

The V call is TRBV7-2, the J call TRBJ1-5, with 8 bases fitting TRBD1. Germline trimming cut 3 bases from V and 6 bases from J; bases unmatched to any gene: 1. Germline V CDR1 and CDR2: SGHTA, FQGNSA. CDR3 length: 13 residues. The CDR3 spells CASSLDRAQPQHF. CDR3 nucleotide sequence: TGTGCCAGCAGCTTGGACAGGGCTCAGCCCCAGCATTTT.